This TCR beta chain was identified during a study of Graves' ophthalmopathy and Graves' hyperthyroidism (dated by TCRdb to 2017 to 2018). A note on the overall study: Peripheral blood was collected at initial diagnosis, prior to any treatment. TCR beta repertoire signatures were used to distinguish Graves' ophthalmopathy from Graves' hyperthyroidism and to predict progression to ophthalmopathy. In total, under 150 blood samples were TCR-sequenced: 43 ophthalmopathy, over 70 hyperthyroidism and roughly 17 hyperthyroidism-to-ophthalmopathy patients. To explore V-J signatures that distinguish ophthalmopathy from hyperthyroidism, a discovery set of around 100 patients was enrolled, made up of 43 with ophthalmopathy and 57 with stable hyperthyroidism. An independent validation cohort comprised some 18 hyperthyroidism patients and over 15 patients who later progressed from hyperthyroidism to ophthalmopathy. T-cell repertoires of thyroid tissue and blood were compared in several hyperthyroidism patients. Following sample collection, hyperthyroidism patients were given methimazole at a starting dose of 30 mg daily, and ophthalmopathy patients were given high-dose intravenous methylprednisolone. Findings and caveats that apply to the study as a whole: In validation, the model predicted ophthalmopathy progression with 55% to 71% sensitivity and 72.22% specificity; more than ten predicted patients were CT-confirmed with GO in a median of 6.5 months. In cross-validation, the 13-signature model distinguished ophthalmopathy from stable hyperthyroidism with less than 90% sensitivity and around 83% specificity, while in the test set the corresponding values were approximately 79% and 70%. Most of the expanded thyroid clonotypes with a frequency above 0.001 were also detected in blood, and it was suggested that the thyroid immune response may be reflected by blood repertoires. Sample size was not statistically predetermined, and group allocation was not concealed from the investigators.

The CDR3 contains 14 residues, cysteine and phenylalanine counted. Kept here is only the CDR3 DNA, which spans 42 bases and is read in frame from base 1. Between the V and J ends, shortened by 4 bases and 4 bases respectively, the junction contains 11 bases. The germline V gene encodes CDR1 SGHRS and CDR2 YFSETQ. For this clonotype: It has no known antigen specificity. The input lacks base qualities; no much larger clone sits a single base away.

Ophthalmopathy patients were characterized by moderately to severely active disease, a Clinical Activity Score of at least 3, a NOSPECS grade of at least 4, and a disease duration under 3 months. Patients were excluded if they had other autoimmune diseases, uncontrolled infections, pregnancy or lactation. Diagnosis was based on clinical symptoms, serum thyroxine, TRAb, thyroid ultrasound and orbital computed tomography. Ficoll-Paque density gradient centrifugation was used to isolate PBMCs from about 10 ml of fresh peripheral blood. Total RNA was extracted with Trizol reagent and quality-checked on an Agilent 2100 Bioanalyzer. TCR beta CDR3 regions were amplified from RNA transcripts for repertoire sequencing. The first round of RT-PCR was done with HTBI primers and the Qiagen OneStep RT-PCR kit, and was followed by a second round of multiplex PCR, then size selection and purification. Libraries were sequenced on an Illumina HiSeq2000 using paired-end 100 bp reads. Under the source paper's analysis protocol: SOAPnuke was used to process the reads, removing any read that contained adapters or uncalled bases, had a mean Phred below 15, or lacked an exact match to the constant primer or identifier. COPE v1.2.5 was used to merge high-quality paired reads. Unique nucleotide sequences were defined as clonotypes and aligned to IMGT TRB V, D and J references using MiTCR v1.1. Only V-J combinations with frequency above 0.0001 were analysed, covering around 99% of repertoires. For each V-J combination, a TCR clonal expansion and chaos score was defined as the ratio of F50 clonal expansion to chaos observed in the TCRdist matrix. Welch's t-statistics and random forest were used to reduce features to some 13 V-J combinations, which were fed into a naive Bayes classifier. The similarity between thyroid and blood repertoires was quantified using the Morisita-Horn index. The public reads were reprocessed in TCRdb via fastp at Q25 and MiXCR, keeping in-frame beta chains. Rows merge per CDR3 protein into single entries with the most common DNA and genes. TCRdb, rather than the study authors, made the V and J calls. In all, the sample holds 200,000 to 300,000 distinct CDR3 sequences, and around 50% of those were seen once. The biggest ten clones account for over 40% of the sample.

The sequence came from an adult man with Graves' ophthalmopathy. The material sequenced was peripheral blood. Rearrangement joined TRBV5-1 to TRBJ1-4; a weak D assignment points to TRBD1 (6 bases agree). CDR3 loop: CASSRGQFNEKLFF. The sequenced DNA: TGCGCCAGCAGCAGAGGACAGTTTAATGAAAAACTGTTTTTT.